This paragraph covers one TCR beta chain sequence. These data originate in a study of shared clonotypes between healthy human individuals. TCRdb's copy holds only in-frame clones and misses some; the assay was immunoSEQ multiplex PCR. This sample carries roughly 2,300,000 clones, 92% of them seen once, and the ten largest clones take around 0.4%. CDR1 is KGHSH and CDR2 is LQKENI in the germline V gene. This CDR3 has 17 residues. V shed 2 bases and J shed 0 bases, with 15 bases lying between them. The source is a young man in good health. Some clones in this sample may be carry-over from other donors' samples. The chain employs TRBV18 and TRBJ2-3; D not resolved. Sequencing was performed on naive CD4+ T cells from PBMCs. Sample subset: CD45RA+ positively selected. In nucleotides, the CDR3 is TGTGCCAGCTCACCATCGGTTCGCGGTGCTAGCACAGATACGCAGTATTTT. It yields the protein CASSPSVRGASTDTQYF.